These T cell receptor beta chains were read from a single sample in a study of cytomegalovirus exposure and HLA in healthy donors. Here immunoSEQ multiplex PCR was the method, and the copy in TCRdb shows in-frame clones only, minus some. The sample yields around 150,000 clones, about three quarters seen once. Material: PBMCs. The receptors derive from a male donor in good health and CMV-seronegative. Both conserved end residues are trimmed from each CDR3. Fields, in order: V gene, clone size, CDR3 protein. A row's size may be missing; if present it is once, few, many or a size class.

>TRBV7-8|.
ASSNPGLAGDSAYEQY
>TRBV6-6|.
ASSPLTGSDTQY
>TRBV6-1|.
ASSGRDTYEQY
>TRBV5-6|.
ASSLFSAGGRWNNEQF
>TRBV25-1|.
ASSEYGTSGRVHEQY
>TRBV7-9|.
ASSLYRGRTGELF
>TRBV7-9|few
SSSFPLGGDEKLF
>TRBV4-3|.
ASSQERGQGARRGGYT
>TRBV27|few
ASSKSGTRSYEQY
>TRBV2|.
ARGTVMNTEAF
>TRBV4-1|once
ASSTRGTDTQY
>TRBV19|few
ASSIKLALLVGELF
>TRBV27|.
ASRKQGGGEKLF
>TRBV21-1|.
ASDRGAGSNQPQH
>TRBV5-1|few
ASREGVLANTGELF
>TRBV7-6|.
ASSLMGLAVEQF
>TRBV28|.
ASSRLQGSSGNSPLH
>TRBV4-1|.
ASSQVGGVGANVLT
>TRBV2|.
ASRGSTGNTGELF
>TRBV9|.
ASSPGASGESTY
>TRBV5-4|few
ASSSWTSGSSYEQY
>TRBV10-3|few
AISESEVGGGTEAF
>TRBV5-6|.
ASNRLEFRTDTQY